A selection of T cell receptor beta chains follows, all from one sample in a study of shared clonotypes between healthy human individuals. The method was immunoSEQ multiplex PCR; TCRdb's version includes in-frame clones alone and lacks a portion of them. The table includes over 950,000 clones, 60% to 85% detected once. The sequenced material came from memory CD4+ T cells from PBMCs. The source of these receptors is a man between 18 and 35 years old in good health. Some clones in this sample may be carry-over from other donors' samples. Both conserved end residues are part of each CDR3. The D gene is left open where the match is weak. Clone size is not always given. Where it is, it says once, few, many or a class for expanded clones.

cdr3_nt | cdr3_aa | d_call | clone_size | j_call | v_call
TGTGCCAGCAGTGTAACCGGGGCAACTAATGAAAAACTGTTTTTT | CASSVTGATNEKLFF | - | - | TRBJ1-4 | TRBV6-5
TGCGCCAGCAGGAGGAACGTGGAAACCGGGGAGCTGTTTTTT | CASRRNVETGELFF | - | - | TRBJ2-2 | TRBV4-1
TGTGCCAGCAGCGGACCCGGGACTAGCGGGAGCTCCTACAATGAGCAGTTCTTC | CASSGPGTSGSSYNEQFF | TRBD2 | - | TRBJ2-1 | TRBV4-2
TGTGCCAGCAGGCAACAGGGTTTCACGGGGGAGCTGTTTTTT | CASRQQGFTGELFF | - | - | TRBJ2-2 | TRBV2
TGCGCCAGCAGCTTGGTGGGGGGTGAGGGTCAGCCCCAGCATTTT | CASSLVGGEGQPQHF | - | few | TRBJ1-5 | TRBV5-1
TGCAGCGTTGACGGGGTCACAGATACGCAGTATTTT | CSVDGVTDTQYF | - | - | TRBJ2-3 | TRBV29-1
TGTGCCAGCACCTCCGGAGGGGGTAACGAGCAGTACTTC | CASTSGGGNEQYF | - | - | TRBJ2-7 | TRBV11-2
TGTGCCAGCTCACTAGGGGGACTAGCGGGACCCTACGAGCAGTACTTC | CASSLGGLAGPYEQYF | TRBD2 | - | TRBJ2-7 | TRBV18
TGTGCCAGCAGCTTGGCCGATGGAGGATACTATGGCTACACCTTC | CASSLADGGYYGYTF | - | - | TRBJ1-2 | TRBV5-6
TGCGCCAGCAGCCAAGAGTACGACAATGAGCAGTTCTTC | CASSQEYDNEQFF | - | - | TRBJ2-1 | TRBV4-3
TGCAGCGGTAAAGGGGGGTACGAGCAGTACTTC | CSGKGGYEQYF | - | - | TRBJ2-7 | TRBV29-1
TGTGCCTGGAGCGACCAGGACATCGGGAATTCACCCCTCCACTTT | CAWSDQDIGNSPLHF | - | - | TRBJ1-6 | TRBV30
TGTGCCAGCAGCTTGTTGGTTATTGGCTACGAGCAGTACTTC | CASSLLVIGYEQYF | - | - | TRBJ2-7 | TRBV5-8
TGTGCCAGTAGTGGACCGGGACTCTTTGGCGAGCAGTTCTTC | CASSGPGLFGEQFF | - | - | TRBJ2-1 | TRBV19
TGCGCCAGCAGCTTCGAGGGGGCGGTCTATGGCTACACCTTC | CASSFEGAVYGYTF | TRBD1 | - | TRBJ1-2 | TRBV5-1
TGTGCCAGCAGTGAACGGGGGACAGGGCGCAATTACCCCTATGGCTACACCTTC | CASSERGTGRNYPYGYTF | TRBD1 | - | TRBJ1-2 | TRBV6-1
TGTGCCAGCAGTACCCTTGGGAAGGTGACAGATACGCAGTATTTT | CASSTLGKVTDTQYF | - | - | TRBJ2-3 | TRBV2
TGTGCCAGCAGCTTAGATCCGGGACAGGGGATCACTGAAGCTTTCTTT | CASSLDPGQGITEAFF | TRBD1 | - | TRBJ1-1 | TRBV7-9
TGTGCCAGCAGTTTAGTGCGCAGCGCAACTAATGAAAAACTGTTTTTT | CASSLVRSATNEKLFF | - | - | TRBJ1-4 | TRBV28
TGTGCCAGCAGGGAGCGAACGGGGAACACTGAAGCTTTCTTT | CASRERTGNTEAFF | - | - | TRBJ1-1 | TRBV2
TGTGCCAGCAGTTTTCCAGTAGACTCTGGAAACACCATATATTTT | CASSFPVDSGNTIYF | - | - | TRBJ1-3 | TRBV6-6
TGTGCCTGGATGATAGCCCCGAACACTGAAGCTTTCTTT | CAWMIAPNTEAFF | - | few | TRBJ1-1 | TRBV30
TGTGCCAGCAGAACAACGCACCGGACAGAAAACTACGAGCAGTACTTC | CASRTTHRTENYEQYF | - | - | TRBJ2-7 | TRBV27
TGTGCCAGCAGCCCTGGGGGCGCCCAGGGGGAAGAGACCCAGTACTTC | CASSPGGAQGEETQYF | TRBD1 | - | TRBJ2-5 | TRBV5-4
TGTGCCAGCAATTTAGACAGGGGGGCTATGGAGACCCAGTACTTC | CASNLDRGAMETQYF | TRBD1 | - | TRBJ2-5 | TRBV2
TGTGCCAGCAGTCCGACAGGGATGGAAGAGAACGAGCAGTACTTC | CASSPTGMEENEQYF | TRBD1 | - | TRBJ2-7 | TRBV28
TGTGCCAGCAGCCCGGGACATTCCACAGATACGCAGTATTTT | CASSPGHSTDTQYF | - | few | TRBJ2-3 | TRBV7-3
TGTGCCAGCACGGACGGACTAGCGGGAGGGACTTACAATGAGCAGTTCTTC | CASTDGLAGGTYNEQFF | TRBD2 | - | TRBJ2-1 | TRBV2
TGTGCCACCCGGGGAGGGCTAGCGGGAGGCGAGCAGTACTTC | CATRGGLAGGEQYF | TRBD2 | - | TRBJ2-7 | TRBV15
TGTGCCACCTCCCGGGACAGGACCTACGAGCAGTACTTC | CATSRDRTYEQYF | TRBD1 | few | TRBJ2-7 | TRBV6-5
TGTGCCAGCAGCGTAGGGGGACAGTTCAATCAGCCCCAGCATTTT | CASSVGGQFNQPQHF | TRBD1 | - | TRBJ1-5 | TRBV9
TGTGCCAGCCACGGGCGGTCTAGCACAGATACGCAGTATTTT | CASHGRSSTDTQYF | - | - | TRBJ2-3 | TRBV18
TGTGCCAGCAGTCCGGCGATACTTAATACGCAGTATTTT | CASSPAILNTQYF | - | - | TRBJ2-3 | TRBV28
TGTGCCAGCCAACCAACCGGGAGAGGGGATTACACCGGGGAGCTGTTTTTT | CASQPTGRGDYTGELFF | - | many | TRBJ2-2 | TRBV4-2
TGTGCCATCAGTCCTAGCGGGAGTGCCAATGAGCAGTTCTTC | CAISPSGSANEQFF | TRBD2 | - | TRBJ2-1 | TRBV10-3
TGCGCCAGCAGCTTGGCCGGTGGGGATGGCTACACCTTC | CASSLAGGDGYTF | - | few | TRBJ1-2 | TRBV5-1
TGTGCCAGCACAGAACGGACGGATATGAACACTGAAGCTTTCTTT | CASTERTDMNTEAFF | - | - | TRBJ1-1 | TRBV6-6
TGTGCCAGCAGCGTAAGTTACGAAGAAAAACTGTTTTTT | CASSVSYEEKLFF | - | - | TRBJ1-4 | TRBV9
TGTGCCAGCAGTTATGCCGGGACTGCGAACACCGGGGAGCTGTTTTTT | CASSYAGTANTGELFF | - | - | TRBJ2-2 | TRBV10-3
TGTGCCAGCAGCTTTTTTGGTGTCACTGAAGCTTTCTTT | CASSFFGVTEAFF | - | - | TRBJ1-1 | TRBV7-9
TGTGCCAGCAGTCTACAGGGATCCGGGGCCAACGTCCTGACTTTC | CASSLQGSGANVLTF | - | - | TRBJ2-6 | TRBV28
TGTGCCAGCAGTTCACTTCTGGGTGGATGGTCAGATACGCAGTATTTT | CASSSLLGGWSDTQYF | - | - | TRBJ2-3 | TRBV6-5